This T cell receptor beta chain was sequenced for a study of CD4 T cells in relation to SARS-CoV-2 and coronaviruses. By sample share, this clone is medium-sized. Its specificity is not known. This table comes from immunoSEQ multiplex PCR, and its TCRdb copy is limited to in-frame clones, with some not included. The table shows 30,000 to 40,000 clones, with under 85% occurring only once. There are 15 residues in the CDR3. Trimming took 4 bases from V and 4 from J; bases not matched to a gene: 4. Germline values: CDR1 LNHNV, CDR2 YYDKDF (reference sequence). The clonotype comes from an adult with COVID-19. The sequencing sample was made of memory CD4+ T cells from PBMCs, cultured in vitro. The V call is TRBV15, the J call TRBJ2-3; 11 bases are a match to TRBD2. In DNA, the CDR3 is TGTGCCACCAGCACGGGACTAGCGGACTCAGATACGCAGTATTTT. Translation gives CATSTGLADSDTQYF. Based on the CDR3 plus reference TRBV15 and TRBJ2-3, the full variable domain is DAMVIQNPRYQVTQFGKPVTLSCSQTLNHNVMYWYQQKSSQAPKLLFHYYDKDFNNEADTPDNFQSRRPNTSFCFLDIRSPGLGDTAMYLCATSTGLADSDTQYFGPGTRLTVL.